A selection of T cell receptor beta chains follows, all from one sample in a study of multiple sclerosis patients with progressive multifocal leukoencephalopathy. Repertoires were generated with immunoSEQ multiplex PCR, while TCRdb's copy carries only in-frame clones and drops some. The sample holds under 30,000 clones, under 95% seen once. Specimen: PBMCs, collected from a patient treated with natalizumab. These receptors were collected from a young man with multiple sclerosis. The CDR3 runs from the conserved cysteine through the conserved F or W. The order of the fields is V gene, D gene, J gene, CDR3 protein, CDR3 DNA. The D gene is left open where the match is weak.

>TRBV6-1|.|TRBJ1-2
CASSEGGNYGYTF
TGTGCCAGCAGTGAAGGCGGGAACTATGGCTACACCTTC
>TRBV9|TRBD2|TRBJ2-5
CASNPEGLAGEETQYF
TGTGCCAGCAACCCAGAGGGACTAGCGGGAGAAGAGACCCAGTACTTC
>TRBV10-3|TRBD1|TRBJ2-1
CAISGRTGISYNEQFF
TGTGCCATCAGTGGTAGGACAGGGATCTCCTACAATGAGCAGTTCTTC
>TRBV7-9|.|TRBJ2-7
CASSSLRAQSSYEQYF
TGTGCCAGCAGCTCACTTAGGGCCCAGAGCTCCTACGAGCAGTACTTC
>TRBV11-3|TRBD1|TRBJ2-3
CASSQGAGETYTDTQYF
TGTGCCAGCAGCCAGGGGGCAGGGGAAACTTACACAGATACGCAGTATTTT
>TRBV5-1|.|TRBJ1-6
CASSPLEQGLAPLHF
TGCGCCAGCAGCCCCCTCGAGCAGGGCCTGGCACCCCTCCACTTT
>TRBV6-6|.|TRBJ2-3
CASSYFPSDTQYF
TGTGCCAGCAGTTACTTTCCTTCAGATACGCAGTATTTT
>TRBV5-6|.|TRBJ2-1
CASSLRLDSYNEQFF
TGTGCCAGCAGCTTGAGGCTTGACTCCTACAATGAGCAGTTCTTC
>TRBV5-6|.|TRBJ2-1
CASSLGEQREQFF
TGTGCCAGCAGCTTGGGGGAACAGAGGGAGCAGTTCTTC
>TRBV11-3|TRBD2|TRBJ2-1
CASSREAYREQFF
TGTGCCAGCAGCCGGGAGGCCTACAGGGAGCAGTTCTTC
>TRBV5-6|.|TRBJ2-1
CASSPTGPNEQFF
TGTGCCAGCAGCCCTACAGGGCCCAATGAGCAGTTCTTC
>TRBV6-1|.|TRBJ2-5
CASSDGAGQYF
TGTGCCAGCAGCGACGGGGCGGGGCAGTACTTC
>TRBV2|.|TRBJ1-1
CASTPFLNTEAFF
TGTGCCAGCACCCCGTTCCTGAACACTGAAGCTTTCTTT
>TRBV27|.|TRBJ2-1
CASKEGNNEQFF
TGTGCCAGCAAAGAAGGTAACAATGAGCAGTTCTTC
>TRBV5-1|.|TRBJ1-6
CASSSTGKSTSPLHF
TGCGCCAGCAGCTCGACCGGGAAGAGTACATCACCCCTCCACTTT
>TRBV5-1|TRBD2|TRBJ2-1
CASSLGTSGSYNEQFF
TGCGCCAGCAGCCTTGGGACTAGCGGGAGTTACAATGAGCAGTTCTTC
>TRBV7-9|.|TRBJ2-3
CASSLGVTRSTDTQYF
TGTGCCAGCAGCTTAGGAGTGACTAGATCCACAGATACGCAGTATTTT
>TRBV6-5|.|TRBJ1-1
CASSRAGWGAEAFF
TGTGCCAGCAGTAGAGCAGGGTGGGGGGCTGAAGCTTTCTTT